A selection of T cell receptor beta chains follows, all from one sample in a study of blood T cell repertoires in COVID-19. Generated by immunoSEQ multiplex PCR, the TCRdb table keeps only in-frame clones and is missing some. Of 150,000 to 200,000 clones detected, approximately 85% appear once; the ten largest clones hold 9.8%. The source material was peripheral blood. The receptors were gathered from a woman aged 80 or over with acute or convalescent COVID-19. The CDR3 runs from the conserved cysteine through the conserved F or W. The D gene is left open where the match is weak. Part of the rows lack a size; the others show once, few, many or a class for expanded clones.

j_gene | d_gene | abundance | v_gene | CDR3nt | CDR3aa
TRBJ1-2 | . | once | TRBV5-6 | TGTGCCAGCAGCAGCGGGGATTATGGCTACACCTTC | CASSSGDYGYTF
TRBJ1-2 | . | . | TRBV9 | TGTGCCAGCAGCCCGACGGGTTATGGCTACACCTTC | CASSPTGYGYTF
TRBJ1-6 | . | . | TRBV7-9 | TGTGCCAGCAGCTCACTGGGCCCTACCCCTTCACCCCTCCACTTT | CASSSLGPTPSPLHF
TRBJ2-7 | . | . | TRBV4-1 | TGCGCCAGCAGCCAGTTTAACTACGAGCAGTACTTC | CASSQFNYEQYF
TRBJ2-3 | . | . | TRBV7-2 | TGTGCCAGCAGCTTAGCGGGCCAGATCACAGATACGCAGTATTTT | CASSLAGQITDTQYF
TRBJ2-5 | . | . | TRBV6-5 | TGTGCCAGCGGCCGGAGGGTCAGCCAAGAGACCCAGTACTTC | CASGRRVSQETQYF
TRBJ2-7 | . | . | TRBV4-3 | TGCGCCAGCAGCCAAGTTTTAAACTACGAGCAGTACTTC | CASSQVLNYEQYF
TRBJ2-3 | TRBD2 | . | TRBV14 | TGTGCCAGCAGCCAAGTGGTCGCGGGAGCCCCTACAGATACGCAGTATTTT | CASSQVVAGAPTDTQYF
TRBJ2-2 | . | . | TRBV5-1 | TGCGCCAGCAGAGGGGAAAAGGCGGGGCTAGACACCGGGGAGCTGTTTTTT | CASRGEKAGLDTGELFF
TRBJ2-3 | . | . | TRBV5-5 | TGTGCCAGCAGCTTGGCGGCAGACAGTCAAGATACGCAGTATTTT | CASSLAADSQDTQYF
TRBJ1-2 | . | . | TRBV28 | TGTGCCAGCAGTTCGGATAGGGGCCGATCCTACTATGGCTACACCTTC | CASSSDRGRSYYGYTF
TRBJ2-1 | . | . | TRBV18 | TGTGCCAGCTCACCACTAGCGGAAAGCTCCTACAATGAGCAGTTCTTC | CASSPLAESSYNEQFF
TRBJ2-5 | TRBD2 | . | TRBV5-5 | TGTGCCAGCACCCTCGGGGGGGAGAGGTACCAAGAGACCCAGTACTTC | CASTLGGERYQETQYF
TRBJ1-6 | . | . | TRBV18 | TGTGCCAGCTCACAGGGGCCCGATTCACCCCTCCACTTT | CASSQGPDSPLHF
TRBJ1-2 | TRBD1 | . | TRBV6-6 | TGTGCCAGCCTCCCAGGGGGACGGTATGGCTACACCTTC | CASLPGGRYGYTF
TRBJ2-3 | . | . | TRBV12-3/TRBV12-4 | TGTGCCAGCAGTTACGACAGTACGCAGTATTTT | CASSYDSTQYF
TRBJ1-2 | . | . | TRBV4-1 | TGCGCCAGCAGCCAAGAACGGGGAGTGGATGGCTACACCTTC | CASSQERGVDGYTF
TRBJ2-2 | TRBD2 | once | TRBV6-4 | TGTGCCAGCAGTGACAATCTAGCGGCGAACACCGGGGAGCTGTTTTTT | CASSDNLAANTGELFF
TRBJ1-1 | . | few | TRBV11-2 | TGTGCCAGCAGCCTCAGCGGAACTGAAGCTTTCTTT | CASSLSGTEAFF
TRBJ2-7 | TRBD1 | . | TRBV7-2 | TGTGCCAGCAGCCAGGACAGGTCCTACGAGCAGTACTTC | CASSQDRSYEQYF
TRBJ1-5 | . | . | TRBV27 | TGTGCCAGCAGTTCCTTACAGGGAGTGGGCAATCAGCCCCAGCATTTT | CASSSLQGVGNQPQHF
TRBJ1-2 | . | few | TRBV12-3/TRBV12-4 | TGTGCCAGCAGTCTTGACACACGCTATGGCTACACCTTC | CASSLDTRYGYTF
TRBJ2-3 | TRBD1 | . | TRBV5-1 | TGCGCCAGCAGCTTGGGACAGGGAATCACAGATACGCAGTATTTT | CASSLGQGITDTQYF
TRBJ1-1 | TRBD1 | few | TRBV19 | TGTGCCAGTAGACGGTCCGGGACAGTGAACACTGAAGCTTTCTTT | CASRRSGTVNTEAFF
TRBJ2-4 | . | . | TRBV11-2 | TGTGCCAGCAGCCGGGGTATATCCAAAAACATTCAGTACTTC | CASSRGISKNIQYF
TRBJ2-3 | . | . | TRBV27 | TGTGCCAGCAGGACTTCCCGGGGTTTGTCGCAGTATTTT | CASRTSRGLSQYF
TRBJ2-7 | TRBD2 | . | TRBV5-4 | TGTGCCAGCAGCTTGGCCGGCGGGGGTAGTCCCTACGAGCAGTACTTC | CASSLAGGGSPYEQYF
TRBJ1-1 | TRBD1 | few | TRBV25-1 | TGTGCCAGCAGTCAGACAGGGGGCTACACTGAAGCTTTCTTT | CASSQTGGYTEAFF
TRBJ1-4 | . | . | TRBV19 | TGTGCCAGTAGTATAATCGGGAGGGAAAAACTGTTTTTT | CASSIIGREKLFF
TRBJ1-4 | TRBD1 | . | TRBV5-1 | TGCGCCAGCAGCCCGACAGGGCCCCCTGAAAAACTGTTTTTT | CASSPTGPPEKLFF